This TCR beta chain came from a study of blood T cell repertoires in COVID-19. Study summary: Samples of COVID-19 (acute and convalescent) were obtained from the United States, Italy and Spain. Nucleic acid was either cDNA or gDNA, and it came from T cells, B-cell-depleted T cells, or PBMCs.

Sequencing was performed with immunoSEQ multiplex PCR; in TCRdb, only in-frame clones are kept and a portion is missing. The sample consists of approximately 210,000 clones, about four fifths of them appearing once. The CDR3 covers 15 residues. The ends were cut back, 5 bases at V and 10 bases at J, with 22 bases in the middle. Germline V lookup: CDR1 SGHNT, CDR2 YENEEA. The clonotype originates from a woman between 45 and 65 years old with active or convalescent COVID-19. This chain joins TRBV11-3 and TRBJ2-3, with D perhaps TRBD1 (5 bases). Specimen: peripheral blood. This CDR3 reads CASSPRQGILSAQYF. CDR3 coding DNA: TGTGCCAGCAGCCCCCGGCAGGGAATTCTCAGTGCGCAGTATTTT. Together with reference TRBV11-3 and TRBJ2-3, the CDR3 gives the full variable domain: EAGVVQSPRYKIIEKKQPVAFWCNPISGHNTLYWYLQNLGQGPELLIRYENEEAVDDSQLPKDRFSAERLKGVDSTLKIQPAELGDSAVYLCASSPRQGILSAQYFGPGTRLTVL.